This TCR beta chain was profiled in a study of T-cell reconstitution after alpha-beta-depleted transplantation in children. It was with unique molecular identifiers that the TCRbeta library was prepared. TCRdb re-analysed the PCR reads in MiXCR, keeping a single row per CDR3 protein. The sample lists some 200,000 distinct CDR3 sequences; about 8.4% were seen once. There are a few counts of this clonotype. J gave up 3 bases and V 6 bases, and 14 bases lay outside the gene matches. This CDR3 has 16 amino acids. CDR1 DFQATT and CDR2 SNEGSKA come from the germline V gene (reference sequence). The chain links TRBV20-1 to TRBJ1-5; 7 nucleotides line up with TRBD1. The sequences come from PBMCs, mostly from graft donor cells, collected 360 days after TCRalphabeta/CD19-depleted stem cell transplant. This clonotype was obtained from a male patient between 2 and 10 years old who had a stem cell transplant for acute myeloid leukemia, so the T cells may come from the graft donor. In DNA, the CDR3 is TGCAGTGCCCATTCAACCGGGACAGTTTTCAATCAGCCCCAGCATTTT. It is translated as CSAHSTGTVFNQPQHF.